The rows below give T cell receptor beta chains drawn from one sample of a study of blood T cell repertoires in COVID-19. Some clones are missing from TCRdb's copy, which holds only in-frame ones; the method was immunoSEQ multiplex PCR. The sample consists of 300,000 or so clones, around 87% of them appearing once. The sequencing input was peripheral blood. Receptors were obtained from a man between 45 and 60 years old with active or convalescent COVID-19. CDR3s include the opening cysteine and the closing phenylalanine or tryptophan. The D gene is left open where the match is weak. Expanded clones are given a class, and other clones once, few, many or no size at all.

j_call	v_call	d_call	clone_size	cdr3_aa
TRBJ1-3	TRBV11-2	-	-	CASSSPRGPSGNTIYF
TRBJ2-3	TRBV19	-	-	CASSTAPSSTDTQYF
TRBJ2-1	TRBV18	-	-	CASSPLTQVNEQFF
TRBJ1-2	TRBV2	TRBD1	-	CASTPEPGQGYGYTF
TRBJ1-4	TRBV4-3	TRBD1	-	CASSQFTGGSNEKLFF
TRBJ2-5	TRBV10-3	-	few	CATNSRGARETQYF
TRBJ2-5	TRBV24-1	-	-	CATSDPTGEGETQYF
TRBJ2-2	TRBV10-1	-	-	CASSESPANTGELFF
TRBJ2-7	TRBV11-2	TRBD2	-	CASSLDSGFYEQYF
TRBJ2-7	TRBV28	TRBD1	-	CASSPRDRDLYEQYF
TRBJ2-1	TRBV7-6	-	-	CASSPGWGSYNEQFF
TRBJ2-1	TRBV9	TRBD1	once	CASSGSDRATEQFF